The 18 T cell receptor beta chains presented below share a single source sample, sequenced in a study of memory CD4+ T cells and cytomegalovirus serostatus. The sort gate was single viable CD3+CD4+CD8-CD45RO+ cells for memory CD4+ T cells. The repertoire was sequenced with immunoSEQ multiplex PCR; TCRdb's copy has only in-frame clones and lacks some. This table holds more than 45,000 clones, about 81% found once. Specimen: memory CD4+ T cells from blood. The receptors come from an adult in good health and CMV-seronegative.

This clone was picked up one time. This chain's CDR3 is CSVGDRGGEQFF. The CDR3 region has the DNA TGCAGCGTTGGGGATAGGGGGGGTGAGCAGTTCTTC. The chain links TRBV29-1 to TRBJ2-1, with D perhaps TRBD2 (7 bases). Trimming left V 4 bases short and J 9 bases short, with 13 bases between. CDR3 length: 12 residues. Germline CDR1 and CDR2: SQVTM and ANQGSEA.

The chain is built from TRBV5-4 and TRBJ2-5; no clear D. The CDR3 spans 13 residues. In germline, CDR1 is SGHNT, CDR2 YYREEE (reference sequence). V shed 5 bases and J shed 5 bases, with 13 bases lying between them. The CDR3 nucleotides read TGTGCCAGCAGTTCCGATATACGGGAGACCCAGTACTTC. Translating it yields CASSSDIRETQYF. Using reference TRBV5-4 and TRBJ2-5 for the parts outside the CDR3, the full variable domain is ETGVTQSPTHLIKTRGQQVTLRCSSQSGHNTVSWYQQALGQGPQFIFQYYREEENGRGNFPPRFSGLQFPNYSSELNVNALELDDSALYLCASSSDIRETQYFGPGTRLLVL.

CDR3 residues: CASSPPAGQPEAFF. CDR3 DNA sequence: TGTGCCAGCTCACCACCTGCAGGGCAGCCTGAAGCTTTCTTT. The J gene is TRBJ1-1, the V gene TRBV18, with D tentatively TRBD1 (5 bases). Germline V CDR1 and CDR2: KGHSH, LQKENI. The CDR3 totals 14 residues. V was clipped by 0 bases and J by 6 bases, with 11 bases between them.

This chain connects TRBV7-8 to TRBJ2-1; D is ambiguous. The germline V gene encodes CDR1 SGHVS and CDR2 FQNEAQ. V lost 2 bases, J lost 6 bases, and 11 bases lay in between. The CDR3 loop spans 14 amino acids. The CDR3 DNA follows: TGTGCCAGCAGCTTAACCCCAGTCCGCAATGAGCAGTTCTTC. It yields the protein CASSLTPVRNEQFF.

CDR3: CATIPGGSRGYTF. CDR3 coding DNA: TGTGCCACCATCCCAGGCGGTTCGCGAGGCTACACCTTC. The V call is TRBV6-5, the J call TRBJ1-2; D gene unclear. The CDR3 has 13 residues. V lost 10 bases to trimming and J lost 8 bases, with 20 bases between them. Looked up from germline, CDR1 is MNHEY and CDR2 is SVGAGI.

This chain uses TRBV4-2 with TRBJ1-2, with a tentative D call TRBD1 (5 bases). Between the trimmed V and J ends, which lost 0 bases and 8 bases, there was a span of 22 bases. The germline gives CDR1 LGHNA, CDR2 YNFKEQ. This CDR3 is 17 amino acids long. The DNA of the CDR3 is TGTGCCAGCAGCCAAGAGGGGGGAGTACGAGGAGTCAACGGCTACACCTTC. This codes for CASSQEGGVRGVNGYTF.

This chain connects TRBV11-3 to TRBJ2-1; the D is unclear. The germline gives CDR1 SGHNT, CDR2 YENEEA. The CDR3 extends over 14 amino acids. Trimming shortened V by 1 base and J by 5 bases, and 9 bases separated the two germline ends. CDR3 DNA: TGTGCCAGCAGCTTAGGGCCCAATCACAATGAGCAGTTCTTC. It yields the protein CASSLGPNHNEQFF.

This chain uses TRBV28 with TRBJ1-5; no reliable D call. CDR1 and CDR2 from the germline V gene are MDHEN and SYDVKM. The CDR3 consists of 14 residues. Trimming pared 5 bases from V and 2 bases from J, leaving 10 bases between. CDR3 sequence reads: CASSPREGNQPQHF. DNA of the CDR3: TGTGCCAGCAGTCCCCGGGAGGGCAATCAGCCCCAGCATTTT.

The chain combines TRBV7-2 with TRBJ2-2; unclear D gene. Trimming shortened V by 2 bases and J by 5 bases, and 6 bases separated the two germline ends. CDR3 length: 13 residues. CDR1 SGHTA and CDR2 FQGNSA come from the germline V gene. In DNA, the CDR3 is TGTGCCAGCAGCTTAATGTCAACCGGGGAGCTGTTTTTT. Translation: CASSLMSTGELFF.

CDR3 in amino acids: CASSSLGQTNYGYTF. Here the CDR3 DNA reads TGTGCCAGCAGCTCCCTGGGACAGACTAACTATGGCTACACCTTC. This chain connects TRBV7-8 to TRBJ1-2; 7 positions agree with TRBD1. The CDR3 is made up of 15 amino acids. CDR1 is SGHVS and CDR2 is FQNEAQ in the germline V gene. V trimming: 4 bases; J trimming: 0 bases; junction bases outside the gene matches: 5.

The chain combines TRBV27 with TRBJ2-6; D not certain. Trimming took off 6 bases at V and 4 bases at J, with 22 bases between the two ends. This CDR3 is built from 18 residues. Germline CDR1 is MNHEY and CDR2 is SMNVEV (reference sequence). CDR3 DNA: TGTGCCAGCAGGGCACCCCCGTGGGTCCCGGCGGGGGCCAACGTCCTGACTTTC. This gives the protein CASRAPPWVPAGANVLTF.

The chain links TRBV4-2 to TRBJ2-2; TRBD2 matches 8 bases. The CDR3 extends over 16 amino acids. The trim removed 1 base at V and 0 bases at J, leaving 1 base unmatched. Germline CDR1 and CDR2: LGHNA and YNFKEQ. CDR3: CASSQGTSSNTGELFF. For the CDR3, the DNA is TGTGCCAGCAGCCAAGGGACTAGCTCGAACACCGGGGAGCTGTTTTTT.

Here the CDR3 DNA reads TGTGCCTGGAGCCCGACCCCAGGTACTGGGACTGAAGCTTTCTTT. This gives the protein CAWSPTPGTGTEAFF. J is TRBJ1-1 and V is TRBV30; D is unclear. Deletions cut 3 bases from V and 5 bases from J, with 19 bases between. CDR3 length: 15 amino acids. Germline V gene lookup returns CDR1 GTSNPN and CDR2 SVGIG (reference sequence).

This clone was counted once. The J gene is TRBJ2-7, the V gene TRBV7-2; D is unresolved. The germline gives CDR1 SGHTA, CDR2 FQGNSA. The CDR3 has 15 residues. Trimming took 3 bases from V and 2 from J, leaving 14 bases between them. The CDR3 DNA follows: TGTGCCAGCAGCTTCCTCCCCGACTTCCCCTACGAGCAGTACTTC. Protein sequence: CASSFLPDFPYEQYF.

This chain links TRBV5-1 with TRBJ1-3, with D unclear. The CDR3 has 13 amino acids. Per germline, CDR1 SGHRS and CDR2 YFSETQ. V was clipped by 4 bases and J by 4 bases, with 9 bases between them. The CDR3 sequence is CASSPPTGNTIYF. The DNA for the CDR3 is TGCGCCAGCAGCCCCCCCACCGGAAACACCATATATTTT.

CDR3 protein: CASSLEASGRKNIQYF. The DNA of the CDR3 is TGCGCCAGCAGCTTGGAGGCTAGCGGTCGCAAAAACATTCAGTACTTC. The chain recombines TRBV5-1 with TRBJ2-4, with 7 bases lining up with TRBD2. After removal of 0 bases from V and 3 bases from J, the junction contained 6 bases not matched to a gene. Germline-derived CDR1 and CDR2 are SGHRS and YFSETQ. The CDR3 sequence is 16 residues long. The full variable domain, rest sourced from reference TRBV5-1 and TRBJ2-4, is KAGVTQTPRYLIKTRGQQVTLSCSPISGHRSVSWYQQTPGQGLQFLFEYFSETQRNKGNFPGRFSGRQFSNSRSEMNVSTLELGDSALYLCASSLEASGRKNIQYFGAGTRLSVL.

In its sample, this clone was seen once. The rearrangement joins TRBV5-1 to TRBJ2-3; D is unclear. The CDR3 sequence is 19 residues long. From germline, CDR1 is SGHRS and CDR2 YFSETQ. V lost 0 bases and J lost 0, with 20 bases in between. CDR3 nucleotides: TGCGCCAGCAGCTTGGTGGTCTCCTCGACAACTTTTAGCACAGATACGCAGTATTTT. It specifies CASSLVVSSTTFSTDTQYF.

The J gene is TRBJ2-3, the V gene TRBV15; maybe TRBD1 (6 bases). CDR1 is LNHNV, CDR2 YYDKDF, per germline (reference sequence). V lost 0 bases and J 1 base, leaving 11 bases between the germline ends. The CDR3 contains 16 residues. CDR3 sequence: CATSREDSVGTDTQYF. The CDR3 bases are TGTGCCACCAGCAGAGAGGACAGTGTTGGCACAGATACGCAGTATTTT.